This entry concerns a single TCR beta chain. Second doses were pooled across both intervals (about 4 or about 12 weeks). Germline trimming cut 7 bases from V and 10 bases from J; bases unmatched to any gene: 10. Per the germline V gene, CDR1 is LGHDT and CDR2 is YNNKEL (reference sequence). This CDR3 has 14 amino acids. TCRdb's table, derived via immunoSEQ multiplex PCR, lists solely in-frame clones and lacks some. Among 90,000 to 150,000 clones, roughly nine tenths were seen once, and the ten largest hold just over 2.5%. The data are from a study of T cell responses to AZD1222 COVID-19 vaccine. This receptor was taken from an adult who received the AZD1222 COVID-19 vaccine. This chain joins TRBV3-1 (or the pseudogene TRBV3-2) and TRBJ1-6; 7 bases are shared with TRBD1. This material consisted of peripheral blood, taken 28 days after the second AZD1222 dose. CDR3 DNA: TGTGCCAGCAACAATCGACAGGGTAGCTCACCCCTCCACTTT. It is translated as CASNNRQGSSPLHF.